The 9 T cell receptor beta chains below were found in one sample sequenced in a study of cytomegalovirus exposure and HLA in healthy donors. The PCR contained 60 Vbeta and 13 Jbeta primers. The method was immunoSEQ multiplex PCR; TCRdb's version includes in-frame clones alone and lacks a portion of them. This sample carries about 100,000 clones, around 76% of them seen once, and the ten largest clones take 6.5% to 9%. Sequencing was performed on PBMCs. The receptors derive from a man aged 35-49 years in good health and CMV-seropositive.

The V gene is TRBV7-6, the J gene TRBJ2-7, with a tentative D call TRBD2 (5 bases). This CDR3 is built from 15 residues. V was cut by 0 bases and J by 3 bases, with 12 bases left in between. Germline CDR1 SGHVS, CDR2 FNYEAQ. As DNA, the CDR3 is TGTGCCAGCAGCTTAGCGCACGGAGGCGGCTACGAGCAGTACTTC. It specifies CASSLAHGGGYEQYF. The full variable domain, its missing parts supplied by reference TRBV7-6 and TRBJ2-7, is GAGVSQSPRYKVTKRGQDVALRCDPISGHVSLYWYRQALGQGPEFLTYFNYEAQQDKSGLPNDRFSAERPEGSISTLTIQRTEQRDSAMYRCASSLAHGGGYEQYFGPGTRLTVT.

This clone was seen once. The chain couples TRBV5-6 to TRBJ2-7; 7 positions match TRBD2. V trimming: 4 bases; J trimming: 7 bases; junction bases outside the gene matches: 11. The V gene's germline CDR1 is SGHDT and CDR2 YYEEEE. The length of the CDR3 is 14 residues. The CDR3 sequence: CASSGGRVRWEQYF. CDR3 DNA sequence: TGTGCCAGCAGCGGAGGGAGGGTGAGGTGGGAGCAGTACTTC.

The gene calls are TRBV5-4 and TRBJ2-7; TRBD2 matches 7 bases. J gave up 0 bases and V 4 bases, and 4 bases lay outside the gene matches. There are 14 residues in the CDR3. Germline CDR1 and CDR2: SGHNT and YYREEE (reference sequence). The CDR3, as DNA: TGTGCCAGCAGCGCCTCTAGCGGCTCCTACGAGCAGTACTTC. Protein product: CASSASSGSYEQYF.

The V call is TRBV7-3, the J call TRBJ2-3; 8 positions agree with TRBD2. In germline, CDR1 is SGHTA, CDR2 FQGTGA. The CDR3 covers 16 residues. V dropped 3 bases and J dropped 2; count of bases not matched to a gene: 7. In DNA, the CDR3 is TGTGCCAGCAGCTTCATCGGCGGGGGGTCCACAGATACGCAGTATTTT. Protein: CASSFIGGGSTDTQYF.

This clone was seen only a few times. The rearrangement links TRBV29-1 to TRBJ1-2, with TRBD1 as a possible D gene (6 bases). V dropped 7 bases and J dropped 5 bases, with 14 bases sitting between them. CDR1 and CDR2 from the germline V gene are SQVTM and ANQGSEA. The CDR3 runs 12 residues. The CDR3 nucleotides are TGCAGCGCGGGTACAGGGTTATATGGCTACACCTTC. Its translation is CSAGTGLYGYTF.

The chain has TRBV10-1 and TRBJ1-1; D is undetermined. CDR1 is WNHNN and CDR2 is SYGVQD in the germline V gene (reference sequence). The V gene lost 5 bases and the J gene lost 6 bases, with 13 bases spanning the gap. There are 13 residues in the CDR3. The CDR3 region has the DNA TGCGCCAGCAGTCCCTCCTCTCAGGCTGAAGCTTTCTTT. Its translation is CASSPSSQAEAFF.

V and J are TRBV10-1 and TRBJ2-2; tentative D call: TRBD1 (5 bases). CDR3 length: 16 residues. The ends were cut back, 2 bases at V and 0 bases at J, with 10 bases in the middle. Per germline, CDR1 WNHNN and CDR2 SYGVQD (reference sequence). The CDR3 sequence: CASSELQTANTGELFF. CDR3 nucleotide sequence: TGCGCCAGCAGTGAGCTGCAGACAGCGAACACCGGGGAGCTGTTTTTT.

This clone was found a few times. The V gene is TRBV10-1, the J gene TRBJ2-6; D ambiguous. The CDR3 loop spans 14 amino acids. Looked up from germline, CDR1 is WNHNN and CDR2 is SYGVQD (reference sequence). The V end lost 3 bases, the J end lost 4 bases, and 7 bases lay between the germline ends. CDR3 nucleotide sequence: TGCGCCAGCAGTGATTTGTCAGGGGCCAACGTCCTGACTTTC. Translated, it gives CASSDLSGANVLTF.

The chain has TRBV2 and TRBJ2-5; D is possibly TRBD1 (5 bases). The CDR3 runs to 13 residues. V lost 3 bases to trimming and J lost 5 bases, with 10 bases between them. Germline assignment: CDR1 SNHLY and CDR2 FYNNEI. Here the CDR3 reads CASSDGQGETQYF. The CDR3 nucleotides read TGTGCCAGCAGTGATGGACAAGGGGAGACCCAGTACTTC.